What follows is one TCR beta chain and its context. Its antigen is undetermined. Clones were read by immunoSEQ multiplex PCR, and TCRdb kept only the in-frame ones, dropping some. The sample has 350,000 to 400,000 clones, approximately 89% seen once. The data were taken from a study of Ad26.COV2.S vaccination and SARS-CoV-2 variants. As for the study in general: Of the COV1001 trial arms, the Ad26.COV2.S arm included the donor. Once, or twice with 56 days between doses, Ad26.COV2.S was given intramuscularly. General observations from the study: Among vaccine recipients, spike-specific TCR breadth exceeded that of placebo recipients. Measurement of non-spike TCR breadth gave similar results in vaccine and placebo recipients.

Treatment in this sample: around 19 received Ad26.COV2.S at low or high dose, single or two shots; about 5 received placebo; per-sample allocation not given. Sample collection was performed on day 63 after the first vaccine or placebo injection. The CDR3 totals 14 residues. CDR1 and CDR2 (germline): SNHLY, FYNNEI. With 2 bases removed from V and 14 bases from J, the gap between germline ends came to 18 bases. The rearrangement joins TRBV2 to TRBJ1-4; possible D gene TRBD1, 6 bases. The TCR originated in a person aged 18 to 59 who received the Ad26.COV2.S COVID-19 vaccine or a placebo. Sequencing was performed on peripheral blood, taken in a trial of Ad26.COV2.S vaccine versus placebo. Here the CDR3 reads CASSEHWGAPLLFF. CDR3 nucleotide sequence: TGTGCCAGCAGTGAACACTGGGGGGCGCCCCTTCTGTTTTTT.